The subject of this entry is one TCR beta chain. Which antigen it targets is not known. The sample holds no much larger clone one base away, and base qualities are not on file. The sample belongs to a study of siplizumab effects on memory and regulatory T cells (dated by TCRdb to about 2019). At the level of the whole study: The study examined how the anti-CD2 antibody siplizumab affects alloreactive T-cell subsets in allogeneic mixed lymphocyte reactions built from human PBMCs. The research as a whole found: Of the alloreactive CD4+ clones that could be mapped, the Treg-derived share averaged about 70% with siplizumab compared with around 27% in control reactions. Compared with memory T cells, unstimulated naive T cells appeared more diverse, and naive cells seemed to make a substantial contribution to the alloresponse. Sequences below about 10^-5 frequency were poorly captured, so only a minor fraction of alloreactive clones could be mapped to unstimulated subsets. For roughly 75-96% of proliferating CD4+ or CD8+ clones, no naive or memory phenotype could be assigned. No functional confirmation was obtained for the suppressive function of proliferating Tregs from siplizumab cultures. The cumulative frequency of alloreactive sequences traceable to unstimulated CD4+ memory T cells was significantly reduced by siplizumab.

CDR1 SEHNR and CDR2 FQNEAQ are derived from the germline V gene (reference sequence). The CDR3 has 15 amino acids, counting the end cysteine and phenylalanine. This entry keeps only the CDR3 DNA: 45 bases, framed from base 1. The junction carries 11 bases between V and J, which are trimmed by 0 bases and 3 bases respectively. Sorted unstimulated T cells and proliferating T cells recovered from mixed lymphocyte reactions underwent TCRbeta CDR3 sequencing. Fresh whole blood from about 9 HLA-typed healthy donors was used as the source from which PBMCs were isolated. Unstimulated CD4+ non-regulatory T cells were FACS-sorted to map the origin of alloreactive clones. The library was made by the immunoSEQ multiplex PCR assay. The deep sequencing platform assayed around 94,000 TCR templates per sample. Genomic DNA extracted from sorted T cells was used for TCRbeta CDR3 sequencing. The paper's processing steps were these. The R programming language was used for clonal analysis of the TCRbeta CDR3 data. Alloreactive CD4+ and CD8+ clones were defined by comparing unstimulated samples with post-reaction CFSE-low samples. Regulatory or non-regulatory origin of alloreactive CD4+ clones was assigned by matching sequences to the sorted unstimulated Treg and non-Treg repertoires. The clones in this table, taken by TCRdb from immuneACCESS, are in-frame only. Not every clone is retained; where verified, under half of the shortfall comes from an unresolved V gene, and the cause of the rest is unknown. V and J calls plus clone size are reproduced from that table; the DNA served to infer D and trimming. Present in this sample are around 86,000 clones, 90% to 95% of which were seen just once. The top ten clonotypes cover roughly 0.3% of the sample.

The material sequenced was non-Treg CD4+ T cells sorted from blood. The sample's cell subset or site, from its label and the paper: FACS-sorted unstimulated CD4+ non-regulatory T cells. The chain uses TRBV7-9 and TRBJ2-5, with TRBD1 as a weak D call on 5 bases. This TCR came from a human donor in good health. The CDR3 has the sequence CASSLARKGEETQYF. The DNA sequence reads TGTGCCAGCAGCTTAGCGCGGAAAGGGGAAGAGACCCAGTACTTC. With the portions outside the CDR3 filled from the reference TRBV7-9 and TRBJ2-5 genes, the complete variable region becomes DTGVSQNPRHKITKRGQNVTFRCDPISEHNRLYWYRQTLGQGPEFLTYFQNEAQLEKSRLLSDRFSAERPKGSFSTLEIQRTEQGDSAMYLCASSLARKGEETQYFGPGTRLLVL.